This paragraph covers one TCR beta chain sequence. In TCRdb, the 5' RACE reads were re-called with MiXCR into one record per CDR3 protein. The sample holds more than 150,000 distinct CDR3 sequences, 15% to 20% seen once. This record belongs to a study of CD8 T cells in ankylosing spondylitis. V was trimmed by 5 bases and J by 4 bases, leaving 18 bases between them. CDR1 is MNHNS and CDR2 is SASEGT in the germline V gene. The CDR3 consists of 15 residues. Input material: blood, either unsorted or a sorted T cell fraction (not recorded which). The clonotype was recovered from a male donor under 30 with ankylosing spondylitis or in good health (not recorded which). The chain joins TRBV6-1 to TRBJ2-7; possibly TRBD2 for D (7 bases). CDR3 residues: CASSHQVGGLYEQYV. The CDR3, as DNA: TGTGCCAGCAGTCACCAGGTCGGGGGGCTGTACGAGCAGTACGTC.